This note documents a single TCR beta chain sequence. This clone's antigen is unknown. No per-base quality is available; no much larger clone lies one base away. The TCR beta CDR3 regions were amplified from RNA transcripts. A first-round RT-PCR of the TCR CDR3 used the HTBI primer set with the Qiagen OneStep RT-PCR kit. Libraries were constructed in a second round of multiplex PCR, after which size selection and purification were carried out. Libraries were sequenced paired-end with 100 bp reads on an Illumina HiSeq2000. The study's own analysis went as follows. Raw data were processed with SOAPnuke, discarding reads with adapters, uncalled bases, mean Phred below 15, or no exact constant-primer or identifier match. High-quality paired reads were merged using COPE v1.2.5, and each unique nucleotide sequence was defined as a clonotype. MiTCR v1.1 was used to align the clonotypes against IMGT TRBV, TRBD and TRBJ reference segments. Analysis was restricted to V-J combinations with a frequency above 0.0001, which covered over 98% of repertoires. A TCS score was defined as the ratio of F50 (clonal expansion) to E x V (chaos), with BLOSUM62-based TCRdist applied between CDR3 peptides within each V-J. Welch's t-statistics and random forest reduced around 510 V-J features to around 14, which were used in a naive Bayes classifier (R e1071). Using fastp at Q25 and MiXCR, TCRdb reprocessed the public reads and kept productive beta chains. Rows are combined by CDR3 protein, so each entry shows the most common genes and DNA. The V and J calls were determined by TCRdb, not by the authors. Present in this sample are hundreds of thousands of distinct CDR3 sequences, 15% to 20% of which were seen just once. The top ten hold approximately 48% of the sample.

The CDR3, from cysteine to phenylalanine, totals 14 residues. Here the CDR3 DNA is all that survives: 42 bases in frame from base 1. CDR1 and CDR2 were assigned from the germline V gene as KGHSH and LQKENI. Clipping removes 5 bases from V and 2 bases from J, with 3 as the unmatched junction base count. Ophthalmopathy patients had moderately to severely active disease, Clinical Activity Score of at least 3, NOSPECS grade of at least 4, and duration under 3 months. The study excluded patients with uncontrolled infections, other autoimmune diseases, pregnancy or lactation. Clinical symptoms, serum thyroxine and TRAb, thyroid ultrasound, and orbital computed tomography formed the basis for the diagnoses. PBMCs were separated from roughly 9.6 ml of fresh peripheral blood using Ficoll-Paque density gradient centrifugation. Total RNA was extracted using Trizol reagent, and RNA quality was assessed on an Agilent 2100 Bioanalyzer.

The source of the sample is a study of T cells in Graves' hyperthyroidism and ophthalmopathy (dated by TCRdb to between 2017 and 2020). At the level of the whole study: Peripheral blood samples were taken at initial diagnosis, before any treatment was given. The paper reports TCR Vbeta CDR3 sequencing of 140 or so peripheral blood samples: 40 to 45 ophthalmopathy, about 75 hyperthyroidism and approximately 17 progressor patients. A discovery cohort of 95 to 100 patients, roughly 40 with Graves' ophthalmopathy and fewer than 65 with stable Graves' hyperthyroidism, was used to find distinguishing TCR V-J signatures. After sampling, hyperthyroidism patients received methimazole starting at 30 mg daily, and ophthalmopathy patients received high-dose intravenous methylprednisolone. The study also compared thyroid tissue and blood T-cell repertoires from five or six Graves' hyperthyroidism patients. For training and testing, the approximately 97 patients in the discovery cohort were randomly divided in a 7:3 ratio. Prospective prediction of ophthalmopathy was tested in an independent validation cohort of 18 to 20 hyperthyroidism patients and some 17 patients who later progressed to ophthalmopathy.

Summary of the overall study and its limitations: Most expanded thyroid clonotypes (frequency above 0.001) were also detected in blood, suggesting blood repertoires may reflect thyroid immune responses. During validation, the model predicted progression to ophthalmopathy a median of about 6.3 months ahead of onset, with almost 71% sensitivity and around 72% specificity. A model built on a 13 V-J signature distinguished ophthalmopathy from stable hyperthyroidism, reaching about 89% sensitivity and around 81% specificity in cross-validation and 80%/75% in testing. No statistical method was used to fix the sample size in advance, and group allocation was not hidden from the investigators.

The chain is made from TRBV18 and TRBJ1-3, and TRBD1 matches 7 of the central bases. The sample taken for sequencing was blood. This clonotype was sampled from a middle-aged man with Graves' ophthalmopathy. The nucleotide sequence is given as TGTGCCAGCTCATCGACAGGGACTGGAAACACCATATATTTT. Translated, this is CASSSTGTGNTIYF.